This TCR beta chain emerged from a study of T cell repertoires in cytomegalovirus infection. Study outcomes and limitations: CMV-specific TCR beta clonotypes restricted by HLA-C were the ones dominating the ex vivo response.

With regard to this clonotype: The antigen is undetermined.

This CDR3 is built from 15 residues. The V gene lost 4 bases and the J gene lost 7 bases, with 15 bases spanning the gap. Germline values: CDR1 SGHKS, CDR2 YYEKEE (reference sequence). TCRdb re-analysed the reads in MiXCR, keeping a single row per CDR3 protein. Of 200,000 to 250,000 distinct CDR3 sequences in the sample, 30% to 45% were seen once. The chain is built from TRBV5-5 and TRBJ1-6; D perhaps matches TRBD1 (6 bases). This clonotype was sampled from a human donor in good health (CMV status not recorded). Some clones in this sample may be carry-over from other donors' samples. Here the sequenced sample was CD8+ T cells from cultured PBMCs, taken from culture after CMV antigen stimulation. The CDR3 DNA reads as TGTGCCAGCAGCCCGACAGGAAAGTGGAATTCACCCCTCCACTTT. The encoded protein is CASSPTGKWNSPLHF.